The source of this T cell receptor (beta chain) is a study of patients and donors after allogeneic stem cell transplantation. TCRdb re-called the RT-PCR reads through MiXCR, storing one row per CDR3 protein. This sample has 150,000 to 250,000 distinct CDR3 sequences, with 41% found just once. V lost 5 bases to trimming and J lost 4 bases, with 12 bases between them. Germline V CDR1 and CDR2: MDHEN, SYDVKM. The CDR3 runs 13 residues. V and J are TRBV28 and TRBJ2-7; D might be TRBD1 (6 bases). Sequenced sample: blood, either unsorted or a sorted T cell fraction (not recorded which). The TCR originated in a human donor who was either an allogeneic HSCT recipient or a stem cell or donor lymphocyte infusion donor (not recorded which). It is not recorded whose cells these are; they may come from a transplant donor. The CDR3 spells CASSPQGRYEQYF. The CDR3, as DNA: TGTGCCAGCAGTCCCCAGGGGCGATACGAGCAGTACTTC.